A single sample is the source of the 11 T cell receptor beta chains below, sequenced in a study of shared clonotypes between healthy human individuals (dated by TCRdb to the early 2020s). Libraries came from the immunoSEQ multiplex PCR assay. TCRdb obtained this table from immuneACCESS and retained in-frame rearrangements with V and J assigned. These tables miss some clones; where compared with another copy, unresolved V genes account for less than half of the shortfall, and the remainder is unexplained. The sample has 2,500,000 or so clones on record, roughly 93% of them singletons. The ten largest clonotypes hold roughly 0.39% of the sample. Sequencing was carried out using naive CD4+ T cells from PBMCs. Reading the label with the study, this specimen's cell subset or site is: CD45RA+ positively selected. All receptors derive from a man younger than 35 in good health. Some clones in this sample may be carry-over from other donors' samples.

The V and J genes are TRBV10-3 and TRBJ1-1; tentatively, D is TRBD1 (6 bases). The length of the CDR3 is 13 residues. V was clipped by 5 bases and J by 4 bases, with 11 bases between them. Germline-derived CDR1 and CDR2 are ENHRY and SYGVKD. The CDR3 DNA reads TGTGCCATCAGTCGGCAGGGGAGCACTGAAGCTTTCTTT. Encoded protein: CAISRQGSTEAFF.

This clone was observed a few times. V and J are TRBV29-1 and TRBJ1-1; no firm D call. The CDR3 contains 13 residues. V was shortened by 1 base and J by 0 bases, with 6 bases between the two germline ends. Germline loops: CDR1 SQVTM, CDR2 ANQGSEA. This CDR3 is CSVEVVLNTEAFF. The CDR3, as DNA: TGCAGCGTTGAAGTGGTGTTGAACACTGAAGCTTTCTTT.

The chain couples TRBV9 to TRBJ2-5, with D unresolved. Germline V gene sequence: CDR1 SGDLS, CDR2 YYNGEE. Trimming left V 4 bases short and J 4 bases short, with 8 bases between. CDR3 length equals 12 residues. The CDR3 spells CASSLSGETQYF. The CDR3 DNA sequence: TGTGCCAGCAGCTTGAGTGGAGAGACCCAGTACTTC.

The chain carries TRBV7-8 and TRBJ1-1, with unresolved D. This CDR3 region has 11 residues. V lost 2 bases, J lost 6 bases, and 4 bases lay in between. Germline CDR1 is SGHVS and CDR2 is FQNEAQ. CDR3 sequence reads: CASSLSAEAFF. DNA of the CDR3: TGTGCCAGCAGCTTATCGGCTGAAGCTTTCTTT.

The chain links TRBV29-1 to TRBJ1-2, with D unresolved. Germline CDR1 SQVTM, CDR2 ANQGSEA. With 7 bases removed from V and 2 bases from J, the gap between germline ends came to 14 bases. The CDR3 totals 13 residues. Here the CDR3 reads CSAIGERNYGYTF. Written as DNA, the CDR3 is TGCAGCGCCATCGGGGAACGGAACTATGGCTACACCTTC.

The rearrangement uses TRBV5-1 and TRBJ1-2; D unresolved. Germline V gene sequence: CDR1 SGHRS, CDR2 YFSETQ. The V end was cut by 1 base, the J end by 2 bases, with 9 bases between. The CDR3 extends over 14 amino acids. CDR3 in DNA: TGCGCCAGCAGCTTGATGCAGGAAAACTATGGCTACACCTTC. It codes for CASSLMQENYGYTF.

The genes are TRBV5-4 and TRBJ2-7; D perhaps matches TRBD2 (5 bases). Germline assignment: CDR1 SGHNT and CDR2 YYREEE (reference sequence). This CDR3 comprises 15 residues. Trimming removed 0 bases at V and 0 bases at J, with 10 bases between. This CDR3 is CASSLEVEGSYEQYF. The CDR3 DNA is TGTGCCAGCAGCTTGGAAGTTGAGGGCTCCTACGAGCAGTACTTC. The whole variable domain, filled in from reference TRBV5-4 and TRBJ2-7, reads ETGVTQSPTHLIKTRGQQVTLRCSSQSGHNTVSWYQQALGQGPQFIFQYYREEENGRGNFPPRFSGLQFPNYSSELNVNALELDDSALYLCASSLEVEGSYEQYFGPGTRLTVT.

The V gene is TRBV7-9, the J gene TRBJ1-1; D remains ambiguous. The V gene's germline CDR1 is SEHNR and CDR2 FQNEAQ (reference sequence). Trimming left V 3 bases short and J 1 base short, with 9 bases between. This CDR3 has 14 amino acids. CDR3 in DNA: TGTGCCAGCAGCTTTTCCGCAGCGAACACTGAAGCTTTCTTT. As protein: CASSFSAANTEAFF.

The CDR3 region is CSVELGGHTGELFF. Here the CDR3 DNA reads TGCAGCGTTGAACTGGGAGGGCACACCGGGGAGCTGTTTTTT. J is TRBJ2-2 and V is TRBV29-1, with 7 positions matching TRBD2. The germline CDR1 and CDR2 sequences are SQVTM and ANQGSEA. This CDR3 is 14 amino acids long. V lost 2 bases and J lost 3; bases outside the gene matches: 3.

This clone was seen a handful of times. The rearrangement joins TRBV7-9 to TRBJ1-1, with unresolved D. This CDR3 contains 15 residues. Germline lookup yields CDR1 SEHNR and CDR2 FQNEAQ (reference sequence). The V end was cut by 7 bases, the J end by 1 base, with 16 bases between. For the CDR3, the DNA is TGTGCCAGCACAGGTCCCGGCCACGGGAACACTGAAGCTTTCTTT. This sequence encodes CASTGPGHGNTEAFF.

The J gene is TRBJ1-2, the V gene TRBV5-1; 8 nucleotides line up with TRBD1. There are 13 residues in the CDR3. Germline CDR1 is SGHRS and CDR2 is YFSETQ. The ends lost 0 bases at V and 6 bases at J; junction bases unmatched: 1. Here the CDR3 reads CASSLDRGNGYTF. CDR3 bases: TGCGCCAGCAGCTTGGACAGGGGGAATGGCTACACCTTC.